This T cell receptor (beta chain) was identified during a study of blood T cell repertoires in COVID-19. Across the study: The United States, Italy and Spain were the sources of the acute and convalescent COVID-19 samples.

CDR3 length: 14 residues. Deletions cut 1 base from V and 8 bases from J, with 12 bases between. The germline V gene encodes CDR1 SGHRS and CDR2 YFSETQ. Per the original methods: Amplifying reference gene primers gave estimates of nucleated cell counts. Some clones are missing from TCRdb's copy, which holds only in-frame ones; the method was immunoSEQ multiplex PCR. The DNA gave D and trimming, while V, J and clone size come from that table. In the table there are 150,000 or so clones, around 79% of which are singletons. Material: peripheral blood. This receptor was identified in a man aged 80 or over with acute or convalescent COVID-19. The chain combines TRBV5-1 with TRBJ1-4; D possibly corresponds to TRBD1 (6 bases). The DNA of the CDR3 is TGCGCCAGCAGCTTGAGTGGGACACAAGAAAAACTGTTTTTT. Amino acids: CASSLSGTQEKLFF. Supplemented by reference TRBV5-1 and TRBJ1-4, the full variable domain reads KAGVTQTPRYLIKTRGQQVTLSCSPISGHRSVSWYQQTPGQGLQFLFEYFSETQRNKGNFPGRFSGRQFSNSRSEMNVSTLELGDSALYLCASSLSGTQEKLFFGSGTQLSVL.